Sequencing of this T cell receptor (beta chain) was carried out in a study of T-cell reconstitution after alpha-beta-depleted transplantation in children (TCRdb year 2016). For context, the study as a whole: Using TCR repertoire profiling, the study quantitatively followed how T-cell immune reconstitution unfolded in children after TCRalphabeta/CD19-depleted allogeneic hematopoietic cell transplantation. Overall study outcomes, separate from this receptor: The frequencies of hyperexpanded clones fell over the following months, and after one year, T-cell counts and TCRbeta diversity were mostly attributed to newly produced T cells. Apparently early alphabetaT-cell count recovery about two months after transplant reportedly relied on only several hundred rapidly expanded clones derived from non-depleted graft cells. In some patients, high TCRbeta diversity at day 60 was attributed to recipient T cells and intrathymic progenitors that had survived conditioning.

Reading the label with the study, this specimen's treatment or condition is: allogeneic hematopoietic cell transplantation with graft depleted of TCRalphabeta T cells and CD19 B cells. Transplant recipients were children who received TCRalphabeta/CD19-depleted allogeneic hematopoietic cell grafts. Receptor libraries were prepared by PCR. These reads were obtained on an Illumina HiSeq 2500. TCR library preparation used molecular barcoding, with unique molecular identifiers applied to normalize quantification of the TCRbeta repertoire. The public reads were quality trimmed at Q25 with fastp and then assembled into clones with MiXCR by TCRdb, keeping productive beta chains. Each record represents a unique CDR3 protein, reported with the most common genes and DNA among its rows. This sample is represented by around 670,000 distinct CDR3 sequences; around 13% of them were singletons. The ten largest clones add up to 0.65% to 0.9% of the sample.

As regards this clonotype: This clone's antigen is unknown. Base qualities are not at hand, and no much larger clone is one base apart.

The CDR3 runs 15 residues from the cysteine to the phenylalanine. Kept here is only the CDR3 DNA, which spans 45 bases and is read in frame from base 1. Deletion took 1 base off V and 2 bases off J, with a span of 11 bases between the germline ends. In the germline V gene, CDR1 corresponds to KGHSH and CDR2 to LQKENI. The rearranged segments are TRBV18 and TRBJ2-5; matching of 6 bases hints at TRBD2 as the D gene. The sequenced sample was PBMCs, obtained before TCRalphabeta/CD19-depleted stem cell transplant. This sequence originates from a girl under 10 years old with congenital amegakaryocytic thrombocytopenia, due to receive a stem cell transplant. The DNA is TGTGCCAGCTCACCACGGCGGGATCCTCAAGAGACCCAGTACTTC. It translates as CASSPRRDPQETQYF. With the portions outside the CDR3 filled from the reference TRBV18 and TRBJ2-5 genes, the complete variable region becomes NAGVMQNPRHLVRRRGQEARLRCSPMKGHSHVYWYRQLPEEGLKFMVYLQKENIIDESGMPKERFSAEFPKEGPSILRIQQVVRGDSAAYFCASSPRRDPQETQYFGPGTRLLVL.